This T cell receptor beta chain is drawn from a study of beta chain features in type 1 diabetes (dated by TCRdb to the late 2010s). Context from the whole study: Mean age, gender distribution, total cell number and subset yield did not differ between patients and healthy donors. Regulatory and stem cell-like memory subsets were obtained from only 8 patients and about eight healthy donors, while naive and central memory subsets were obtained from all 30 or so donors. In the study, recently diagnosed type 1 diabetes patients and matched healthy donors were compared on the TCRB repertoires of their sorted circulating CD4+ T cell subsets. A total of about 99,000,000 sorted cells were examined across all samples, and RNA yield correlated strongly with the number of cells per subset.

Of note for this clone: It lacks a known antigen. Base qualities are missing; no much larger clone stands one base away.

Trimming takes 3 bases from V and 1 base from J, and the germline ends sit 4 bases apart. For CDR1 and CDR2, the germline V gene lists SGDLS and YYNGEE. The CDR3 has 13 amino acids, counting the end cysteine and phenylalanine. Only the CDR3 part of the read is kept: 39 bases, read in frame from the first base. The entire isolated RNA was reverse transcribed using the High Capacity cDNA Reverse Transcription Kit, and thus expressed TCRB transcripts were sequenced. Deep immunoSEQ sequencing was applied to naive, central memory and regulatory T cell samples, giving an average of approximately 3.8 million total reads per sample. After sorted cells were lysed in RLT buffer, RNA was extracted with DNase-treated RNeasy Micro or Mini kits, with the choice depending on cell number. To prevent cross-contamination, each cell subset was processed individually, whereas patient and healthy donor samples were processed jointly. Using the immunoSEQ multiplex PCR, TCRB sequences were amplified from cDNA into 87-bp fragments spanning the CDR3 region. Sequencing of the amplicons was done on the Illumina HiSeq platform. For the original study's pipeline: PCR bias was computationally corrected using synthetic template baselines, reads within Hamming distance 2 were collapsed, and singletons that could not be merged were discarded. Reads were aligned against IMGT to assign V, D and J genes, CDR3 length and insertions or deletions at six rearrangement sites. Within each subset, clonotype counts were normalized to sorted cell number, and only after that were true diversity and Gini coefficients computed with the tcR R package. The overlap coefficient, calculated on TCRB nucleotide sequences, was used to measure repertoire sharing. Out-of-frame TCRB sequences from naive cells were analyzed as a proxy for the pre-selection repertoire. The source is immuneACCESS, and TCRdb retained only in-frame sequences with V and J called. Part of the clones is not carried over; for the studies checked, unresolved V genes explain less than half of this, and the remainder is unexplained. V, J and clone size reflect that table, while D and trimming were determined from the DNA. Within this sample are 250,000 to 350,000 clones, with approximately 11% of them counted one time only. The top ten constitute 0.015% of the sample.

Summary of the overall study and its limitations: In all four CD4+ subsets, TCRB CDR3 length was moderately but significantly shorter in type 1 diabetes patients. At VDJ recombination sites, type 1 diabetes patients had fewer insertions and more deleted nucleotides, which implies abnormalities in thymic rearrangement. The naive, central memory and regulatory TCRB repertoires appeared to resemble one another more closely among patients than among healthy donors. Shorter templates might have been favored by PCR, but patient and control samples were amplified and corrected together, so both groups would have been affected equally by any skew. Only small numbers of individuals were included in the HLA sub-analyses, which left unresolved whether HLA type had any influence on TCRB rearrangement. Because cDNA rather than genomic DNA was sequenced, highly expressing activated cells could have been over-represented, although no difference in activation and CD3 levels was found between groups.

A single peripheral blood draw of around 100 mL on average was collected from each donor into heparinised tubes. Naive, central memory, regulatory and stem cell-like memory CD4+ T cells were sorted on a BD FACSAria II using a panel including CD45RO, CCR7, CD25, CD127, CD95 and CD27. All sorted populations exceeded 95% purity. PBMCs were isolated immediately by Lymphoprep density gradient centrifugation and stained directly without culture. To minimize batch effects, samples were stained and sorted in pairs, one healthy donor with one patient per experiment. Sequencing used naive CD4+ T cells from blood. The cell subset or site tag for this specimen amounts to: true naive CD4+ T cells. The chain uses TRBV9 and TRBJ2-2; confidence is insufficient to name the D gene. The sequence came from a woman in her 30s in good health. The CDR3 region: CASSAENTGELFF. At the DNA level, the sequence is TGTGCCAGCAGCGCAGAGAACACCGGGGAGCTGTTTTTT.